Shown below are 2 T cell receptor beta chains from a single sample sequenced in a study of blood T cell repertoires in COVID-19. TCRdb's table, derived via immunoSEQ multiplex PCR, lists solely in-frame clones and lacks some. The sample has hundreds of thousands of clones, roughly 89% seen once. Sample: PBMCs or T cells enriched from blood (not recorded which). Receptors originate from a woman aged 50 to 60 who had been exposed to COVID-19.

V and J are TRBV19 and TRBJ2-1; TRBD1 agrees at 7 bases. CDR1 is LNHDA, CDR2 SQIVND, per germline (reference sequence). The V segment lost 4 bases and the J segment 6 bases; nucleotides outside the gene matches: 12. The CDR3 has 16 residues. CDR3 loop: CASSTIYRGAFNEQFF. The CDR3 coding sequence is TGTGCCAGTAGTACCATATACAGGGGTGCTTTCAATGAGCAGTTCTTC.

This clone was detected only once. This rearrangement joins TRBV28 to TRBJ2-7; D may be TRBD2 (7 bases). The CDR3 has 15 residues. Germline V gene sequence: CDR1 MDHEN, CDR2 SYDVKM. Trimming took off 6 bases at V and 2 bases at J, with 17 bases between the two ends. The DNA of the CDR3 is TGTGCCAGCAGCCGAGGGGGGGGTATCACCTACGAGCAGTACTTC. As protein: CASSRGGGITYEQYF.